Presented here are 27 T cell receptor beta chains from one specimen sequenced in a study of regulatory T cells in long-lasting Graves disease. CDR3-region Arm-PCR and iRepertoire HTBI primers produced the TCR beta libraries. TCRdb redid the calling of the multiplex PCR reads with MiXCR, one entry per CDR3 protein. The data show a few hundred thousand distinct CDR3 sequences, 21% seen once. Time point described: persistent/refractory GD, antithyroid drugs over 5 years with positive TRAb. PBMC-derived RNA was used for the TCR library. This specimen consisted of peripheral blood mononuclear cells (PBMCs), obtained when the disease was refractory, from a patient treated with antithyroid drugs. The receptor source for this set is a female donor with Graves disease.

Note on this clonotype: One base away lies a much larger clone, so this may be a sequencing read error. This chain joins TRBV30 and TRBJ2-7; the match to TRBD1 covers 8 bases. Germline V gene sequence: CDR1 GTSNPN, CDR2 SVGIG (reference sequence). With 1 base clipped from V and 6 bases from J, the junction kept 5 bases outside the gene matches. The CDR3 is made up of 13 amino acids. CDR3 in DNA: TGTGCCTGGAGTGGGACAGGGAGCTCCGAGCAGTACTTC. Amino acids: CAWSGTGSSEQYF.

This clonotype occurred many times. The genes are TRBV5-5 and TRBJ1-1; D is uncertain. The V and J ends lost 1 base and 1 base respectively, with 8 bases between them. Germline V gene sequence: CDR1 SGHKS, CDR2 YYEKEE (reference sequence). The CDR3 covers 14 residues. CDR3 protein: CASSLWLGNTEAFF. CDR3 DNA: TGTGCCAGCAGCTTGTGGTTAGGGAACACTGAAGCTTTCTTT.

This clonotype was seen ten or more times. The V gene is TRBV6-5, the J gene TRBJ2-2; 7 nucleotides align to TRBD1. The CDR3 has 15 residues. The V gene end was trimmed by 4 bases and the J gene end by 1 base; junction bases not matched to a gene: 3. Germline CDR1 is MNHEY and CDR2 is SVGAGI. The CDR3 sequence: CASSLGQRNTGELFF. CDR3 in DNA: TGTGCCAGCAGTTTGGGACAGAGGAACACCGGGGAGCTGTTTTTT.

The V and J genes are TRBV20-1 and TRBJ2-2, with 9 bases identical to TRBD1. V was pared by 0 bases and J by 7 bases, with 6 bases of the junction left unmatched. Germline CDR1 is DFQATT and CDR2 is SNEGSKA (reference sequence). The CDR3 runs to 15 residues. The CDR3 spells CSARDWDRAGGELFF. The CDR3, as DNA: TGCAGTGCTAGAGATTGGGACAGGGCGGGCGGGGAGCTGTTTTTT.

A few counts support this clonotype. The genes are TRBV29-1 and TRBJ2-7; TRBD2 agrees at 9 bases. The V gene's germline CDR1 is SQVTM and CDR2 ANQGSEA. This CDR3 is 15 amino acids long. The V segment lost 6 bases and the J segment 6 bases; nucleotides outside the gene matches: 15. As DNA, the CDR3 is TGCAGCGTCCTGGGTTGGGCGGGAGGGCCCTCCGAGCAGTACTTC. Protein sequence: CSVLGWAGGPSEQYF.

This clonotype was recorded many times. The V gene is TRBV20-1, the J gene TRBJ1-6; D unresolved. This CDR3 region has 14 residues. Per the germline V gene, CDR1 is DFQATT and CDR2 is SNEGSKA (reference sequence). V lost 3 bases, J lost 7 bases, and 13 bases lay in between. CDR3 region: CSASDHEGNSPLHF. For the CDR3, the DNA is TGCAGTGCTAGTGATCACGAGGGAAATTCACCCCTCCACTTT.

In this sample, this clonotype turned up a few times. The rearrangement joins TRBV5-1 to TRBJ2-4, with D perhaps TRBD1 (6 bases). The CDR3 sequence is 15 residues long. Between the trimmed V and J ends, which lost 4 bases and 0 bases, there was a span of 11 bases. Germline-derived CDR1 and CDR2 are SGHRS and YFSETQ. CDR3 sequence (DNA): TGCGCCAGCAGCGTAAGGGGGACAGCCAAAAACATTCAGTACTTC. It codes for CASSVRGTAKNIQYF.

This clonotype was seen at least ten times. This chain joins TRBV28 and TRBJ1-2; 7 nucleotides line up with TRBD1. This CDR3 region has 12 residues. Germline V gene data show CDR1 as MDHEN and CDR2 as SYDVKM. CDR3 in amino acids: CAGGQGGYGYTF. CDR3 sequence (DNA): TGTGCGGGAGGCCAGGGGGGGTATGGCTACACCTTC.

This clonotype was recorded many times. The rearrangement links TRBV7-8 to TRBJ2-7; 8 nucleotides line up with TRBD1. The CDR3 has 14 residues. Trimming removed 5 bases from V and 2 bases from J; junction bases left unmatched: 5. The germline V gene encodes CDR1 SGHVS and CDR2 FQNEAQ. The CDR3 nucleotides read TGTGCCAGCAGCAGGGGACAGGCTGCCTACGAGCAGTACTTC. Its protein is CASSRGQAAYEQYF.

The rearrangement joins TRBV5-4 to TRBJ2-1; no firm D call. V was trimmed by 4 bases and J by 0 bases, leaving 11 bases between them. The CDR3 covers 15 residues. Looked up from germline, CDR1 is SGHNT and CDR2 is YYREEE (reference sequence). CDR3 residues: CASSGSGISYNEQFF. Written as DNA, the CDR3 is TGTGCCAGCAGCGGTTCTGGGATCTCCTACAATGAGCAGTTCTTC. Full variable domain (rest looked up from reference TRBV5-4 and TRBJ2-1): ETGVTQSPTHLIKTRGQQVTLRCSSQSGHNTVSWYQQALGQGPQFIFQYYREEENGRGNFPPRFSGLQFPNYSSELNVNALELDDSALYLCASSGSGISYNEQFFGPGTRLTVL.

This clonotype was seen only a few times. The chain couples TRBV20-1 to TRBJ2-7; D possibly corresponds to TRBD1 (6 bases). With 3 bases removed from V and 5 bases from J, the gap between germline ends came to 14 bases. There are 13 residues in the CDR3. Germline V gene lookup returns CDR1 DFQATT and CDR2 SNEGSKA (reference sequence). CDR3 sequence reads: CSARAHAGDEQYF. The CDR3 coding sequence is TGCAGTGCTAGGGCCCATGCAGGGGACGAGCAGTACTTC.

This clonotype was recorded at least ten times. The chain joins TRBV5-1 to TRBJ2-7; 9 bases align to TRBD2. With V trimmed by 0 bases and J by 2 bases, 6 bases remained unmatched. In germline, CDR1 is SGHRS, CDR2 YFSETQ. The CDR3 extends over 16 amino acids. For the CDR3, the DNA is TGCGCCAGCAGCTTGGATTATAGCGGGAGACCCTACGAGCAGTACTTC. It translates to CASSLDYSGRPYEQYF.

The chain recombines TRBV2 with TRBJ2-5, with 8 positions matching TRBD1. The J call may be faulty, since TRBJ2-1 better matches the DNA end. The CDR3 is 15 residues long. Germline V gives CDR1 SNHLY, CDR2 FYNNEI. The CDR3 sequence: CASSEQTGAYNEQFF. The DNA of the CDR3 is TGTGCCAGCAGTGAACAGACAGGGGCCTACAATGAGCAGTTCTTC.

The chain links TRBV12-3 or TRBV12-4 to TRBJ1-4, with D unclear. Between the trimmed V and J ends, which lost 5 bases and 4 bases, there was a span of 17 bases. This CDR3 has 16 amino acids. DNA for the CDR3: TGTGCCAGCAGTGCGAGGACCCTCGTGGGTAATGAAAAACTGTTTTTT. This translates into CASSARTLVGNEKLFF.

This clonotype was counted many times. The chain recombines TRBV2 with TRBJ2-7; 7 nucleotides match TRBD2. V lost 7 bases to trimming and J lost 0 bases; unmatched junction nucleotides: 9. The germline gives CDR1 SNHLY, CDR2 FYNNEI. CDR3 length equals 15 residues. CDR3 residues: CASKAEAGSSYEQYF. The CDR3 region has the DNA TGTGCCAGCAAGGCCGAAGCGGGGAGCTCCTACGAGCAGTACTTC.

The chain has TRBV19 and TRBJ1-5, with 11 bases identical to TRBD1. The CDR3 contains 15 residues. Germline lookup yields CDR1 LNHDA and CDR2 SQIVND (reference sequence). Germline trimming cut 6 bases from V and 2 bases from J; bases unmatched to any gene: 3. This chain's CDR3 is CASRGTGGGNQPQHF. The CDR3 bases are TGTGCCAGTAGGGGGACAGGGGGAGGCAATCAGCCCCAGCATTTT.

The chain has TRBV11-2 and TRBJ1-5, with D possibly TRBD1 on 5 matching bases. The germline V gene has CDR1 SGHAT and CDR2 FQNNGV. The V gene lost 0 bases and the J gene lost 7 bases, with 13 bases spanning the gap. The CDR3 totals 15 residues. The CDR3 loop reads CASSLDQRGLQPQHF. DNA of the CDR3: TGTGCCAGCAGCTTAGACCAACGGGGGTTACAGCCCCAGCATTTT.

This clonotype was detected only a few times. The chain is built from TRBV24-1 and TRBJ1-2, with D perhaps TRBD1 (5 bases). With 7 bases removed from V and 6 bases from J, the gap between germline ends came to 14 bases. The germline V gene has CDR1 KGHDR and CDR2 SFDVKD. The CDR3 covers 13 residues. The CDR3 DNA follows: TGTGCCACCAGACCGGACACAAAAAATGGCTACACCTTC. It specifies CATRPDTKNGYTF.

V usage is TRBV19 and J usage is TRBJ1-5; tentative D call: TRBD1 (5 bases). Germline CDR1 is LNHDA and CDR2 is SQIVND (reference sequence). Trimming shortened V by 3 bases and J by 2 bases, and 11 bases separated the two germline ends. The CDR3 runs 15 residues. The CDR3 DNA is TGTGCCAGTAGTATGGGGCAGTGGGGCAATCAGCCCCAGCATTTT. Encoded protein: CASSMGQWGNQPQHF.

Ten or more counts support this clonotype. The J gene is TRBJ2-5, the V gene TRBV28; maybe TRBD1 (7 bases). V was shortened by 7 bases and J by 3 bases, with 15 bases between the two germline ends. Germline CDR1 reads MDHEN; CDR2 reads SYDVKM. The CDR3 is made up of 14 amino acids. CDR3 sequence reads: CASNRGGIEETQYF. The CDR3 nucleotides are TGTGCCAGCAACAGGGGAGGCATCGAAGAGACCCAGTACTTC.

The CDR3 DNA reads as TGTGCCAGTAGTATAGATGGGATCGGCAGCCAAGAGACCCAGTACTTC. The encoded protein is CASSIDGIGSQETQYF. The chain is built from TRBV19 and TRBJ2-5, with unresolved D. CDR3 length: 16 amino acids. The germline gives CDR1 LNHDA, CDR2 SQIVND (reference sequence). V dropped 0 bases and J dropped 1 base, with 12 bases sitting between them.

The sample holds many counts of this clonotype. The chain couples TRBV2 to TRBJ2-7; weak D call: TRBD2 (6 bases). CDR3 length: 13 amino acids. CDR1 is SNHLY, CDR2 FYNNEI, per germline. Trimming left V 6 bases short and J 0 bases short, with 9 bases between. CDR3 residues: CASRGGNSYEQYF. CDR3 nucleotide sequence: TGTGCCAGCAGGGGCGGGAACTCCTACGAGCAGTACTTC.

This chain uses TRBV30 with TRBJ2-7; the D gene is possibly TRBD2 (5 bases). The germline V gene has CDR1 GTSNPN and CDR2 SVGIG (reference sequence). V lost 4 bases to trimming and J lost 0 bases, with 16 bases between them. This CDR3 spans 15 amino acids. In nucleotides, the CDR3 is TGTGCCTGGACCGACCCAGCGGAGAGCTCCTACGAGCAGTACTTC. Its translation: CAWTDPAESSYEQYF. The variable domain in full, completed from reference TRBV30 and TRBJ2-7, reads SQTIHQWPATLVQPVGSPLSLECTVEGTSNPNLYWYRQAAGRGLQLLFYSVGIGQISSEVPQNLSASRPQDRQFILSSKKLLLSDSGFYLCAWTDPAESSYEQYFGPGTRLTVT.

The sample holds many counts of this clonotype. V is TRBV15 and J is TRBJ2-5, with 8 positions matching TRBD1. The trim removed 0 bases at V and 2 bases at J, leaving 8 bases unmatched. This CDR3 has 17 residues. The V gene's germline CDR1 is LNHNV and CDR2 YYDKDF (reference sequence). CDR3 residues: CATSRDLPDRDQETQYF. CDR3 DNA sequence: TGTGCCACCAGCAGAGATCTCCCGGACAGGGATCAAGAGACCCAGTACTTC.

This sequence joins TRBV15 and TRBJ1-5; D uncertain. Germline CDR1 LNHNV, CDR2 YYDKDF (reference sequence). Trimming shortened V by 0 bases and J by 8 bases, and 8 bases separated the two germline ends. This CDR3 has 13 amino acids. The CDR3, as DNA: TGTGCCACCAGCAGAGAAAGTGGAGAGCCCCAGCATTTT. Translated: CATSRESGEPQHF.

This clonotype has just a few counts. The chain links TRBV2 to TRBJ2-2, with TRBD2 as a possible D gene (5 bases). Trimming pared 7 bases from V and 4 bases from J, leaving 16 bases between. This CDR3 has 15 residues. Germline V gives CDR1 SNHLY, CDR2 FYNNEI. The CDR3 DNA follows: TGTGCCAGCACTGAGGTTGAGGCGGGCACCGGGGAGCTGTTTTTT. This translates into CASTEVEAGTGELFF.

This clonotype was picked up one time. A junction boundary mismatches the germline segment, possibly from a read error. CDR3 nucleotide sequence: TGTGCCAGCAGCTTAGGGGGGTCGGTCTACGAGCAGCACTTC. Residues: CASSLGGSVYEQHF. V usage is TRBV11-1 and J usage is TRBJ2-7; D may match TRBD1 or TRBD2 (5 bases each). Germline V gene sequence: CDR1 SGHAT, CDR2 FQDESV (reference sequence). The CDR3 consists of 14 residues.